This is a list of T cell receptor beta chains from one sample in a study of response to subunit inactivated influenza vaccine. TCRdb re-derived calls from the RT-PCR reads in MiXCR, one entry per CDR3 protein. Of just over 300,000 distinct CDR3 sequences detected, 22% appear once; the ten largest clones hold over 9%. The material was PBMCs from blood, obtained approximately 20 months after vaccination. Every receptor here comes from a man between 50 and 70 years old who received an inactivated influenza vaccine. Each CDR3 is given with its conserved first and last residue. The order of the fields is V gene, J gene, clone size, D gene, CDR3 protein, CDR3 DNA. D genes are given only for firm matches. A clone size is listed for some rows: how often the clone was seen (once, few, many), or a class if it is expanded.

>TRBV11-2|TRBJ1-2|few|NA
CASSLDGGHGYTF
TGTGCCAGCAGCCTAGACGGGGGGCATGGCTACACCTTC
>TRBV4-3|TRBJ1-2|NA|NA
CASSQGSGRANYGYTF
TGCGCCAGCAGCCAAGGCTCCGGCAGAGCTAACTATGGCTACACCTTC
>TRBV7-2|TRBJ2-3|few|TRBD1
CASSLAGPGQGTDTQYF
TGTGCCAGCAGCTTAGCGGGCCCGGGACAGGGCACAGATACGCAGTATTTT
>TRBV28|TRBJ2-1|NA|NA
CASSTRAASSYNEQFF
TGTGCCAGCAGCACAAGAGCGGCCAGCTCCTACAATGAGCAGTTCTTC
>TRBV7-2|TRBJ1-3|NA|TRBD1
CASSPFADRAGNTIYF
TGTGCCAGCAGTCCCTTCGCGGACAGGGCTGGAAACACCATATATTTT
>TRBV25-1|TRBJ1-4|NA|TRBD1
CASSETGQYLQLFF
TGTGCCAGCAGTGAGACAGGGCAGTACCTACAACTGTTTTTT
>TRBV5-1|TRBJ2-2|NA|NA
CASSLMVPGELFF
TGCGCCAGCAGCTTGATGGTTCCCGGGGAGCTGTTTTTT
>TRBV9|TRBJ2-1|NA|NA
CASSPGAAHYNEQFF
TGTGCCAGCAGCCCCGGGGCCGCGCACTACAATGAGCAGTTCTTC
>TRBV29-1|TRBJ2-7|NA|NA
CSFRRGGEQYF
TGCAGCTTCCGCAGGGGCGGCGAGCAGTACTTC
>TRBV3-1|TRBJ1-1|NA|TRBD1
CASSPGTGLGFTEAFF
TGTGCCAGCAGCCCAGGGACAGGTCTGGGTTTCACTGAAGCTTTCTTT
>TRBV4-1|TRBJ1-2|NA|NA
CASSQVILPGRSPNYGYTF
TGCGCCAGCAGCCAAGTGATACTCCCGGGACGGAGTCCTAACTATGGCTACACCTTC
>TRBV5-1|TRBJ2-7|NA|NA
CAISPRLSEQYF
TGCGCCATCTCGCCCCGCCTCTCCGAGCAGTACTTC
>TRBV11-3|TRBJ2-7|NA|TRBD1
CASSLGQGVREQYF
TGTGCCAGCAGCTTGGGACAGGGGGTGCGCGAGCAGTACTTC
>TRBV3-1|TRBJ1-1|NA|TRBD1
CASSGRTGAENTEAFF
TGTGCCAGCAGCGGTCGGACAGGGGCGGAGAACACTGAAGCTTTCTTT
>TRBV20-1|TRBJ1-1|NA|NA
CSANPGSDTEAFF
TGCAGTGCTAATCCGGGTTCTGACACTGAAGCTTTCTTT
>TRBV28|TRBJ1-2|few|NA
CASSFGGRNGYTF
TGTGCCAGCAGTTTCGGGGGGCGAAATGGCTACACCTTC
>TRBV4-1|TRBJ1-5|few|NA
CASSQGNGPVGQPQHF
TGCGCCAGCAGCCAAGGGAATGGCCCTGTTGGCCAGCCCCAGCATTTT
>TRBV15|TRBJ1-5|few|NA
CATSRDRVPFRGSNQPQHF
TGTGCCACCAGCAGAGATCGTGTTCCCTTTCGGGGTAGCAATCAGCCCCAGCATTTT
>TRBV4-3|TRBJ2-7|NA|NA
CASSQSSDGSYEQYF
TGCGCCAGCAGCCAGTCTTCGGACGGATCCTACGAGCAGTACTTC
>TRBV6-5|TRBJ2-3|many|NA
CASSYGTHETDTQYF
TGTGCCAGCAGTTACGGGACTCACGAGACAGATACGCAGTATTTT
>TRBV7-2|TRBJ1-5|NA|NA
CASSLDMTSNQPQHF
TGTGCCAGCAGCTTAGATATGACTAGCAATCAGCCCCAGCATTTT
>TRBV25-1|TRBJ2-7|NA|TRBD2
CASSDEAGGFEQYF
TGTGCCAGCAGTGATGAAGCGGGAGGGTTCGAGCAGTACTTC
>TRBV6-6|TRBJ1-2|many|TRBD1
CASSTGGGYTF
TGTGCCAGCAGCACAGGGGGCGGCTACACCTTC
>TRBV4-3|TRBJ2-3|NA|TRBD2
CASSQDHISGRSTDTQYF
TGCGCCAGCAGCCAAGATCACATAAGCGGGAGGAGCACAGATACGCAGTATTTT
>TRBV28|TRBJ2-1|once|NA
CASNRRDEQFF
TGTGCCAGCAATCGGCGGGATGAGCAGTTCTTC
>TRBV20-1|TRBJ1-1|few|NA
CSARAPGHTEAFF
TGCAGTGCTAGAGCCCCCGGTCACACTGAAGCTTTCTTT
>TRBV5-1|TRBJ1-2|many|NA
CASSLDVEYGYTF
TGCGCCAGCAGCTTGGATGTAGAGTATGGCTACACCTTC
>TRBV6-5|TRBJ1-5|few|NA
CASSYSAGHNQPQHF
TGTGCCAGCAGTTACTCAGCAGGGCACAATCAGCCCCAGCATTTT
>TRBV12-3/TRBV12-4|TRBJ1-3|NA|NA
CASSSSYVSGNTIYF
TGTGCCAGCAGTTCCTCTTATGTATCTGGAAACACCATATATTTT
>TRBV3-1|TRBJ1-6|few|TRBD1
CASSQVGQGGYSPLHF
TGTGCCAGCAGCCAAGTGGGACAGGGTGGGTATTCACCCCTCCACTTT
>TRBV3-1|TRBJ2-1|NA|TRBD2
CASSRGLARNNEQFF
TGTGCCAGCAGCCGAGGACTAGCGAGAAACAATGAGCAGTTCTTC
>TRBV7-8|TRBJ1-2|NA|NA
CASSLMTVPEAYGYTF
TGTGCCAGCAGCTTAATGACGGTGCCAGAGGCCTATGGCTACACCTTC
>TRBV9|TRBJ1-2|few|NA
CASSIRTLDYGYTF
TGTGCCAGCAGCATCCGAACACTAGACTATGGCTACACCTTC
>TRBV6-1|TRBJ1-2|NA|TRBD1
CASRPKTGGRGGYTF
TGTGCCAGCAGACCAAAAACAGGGGGCAGGGGTGGCTACACCTTC
>TRBV5-1|TRBJ1-4|few|NA
CASSVQGERNEKLFF
TGCGCCAGCAGCGTACAGGGAGAAAGGAATGAAAAACTGTTTTTT
>TRBV12-3/TRBV12-4|TRBJ1-6|few|NA
CASSQPSGPNNSPLHF
TGTGCCAGCAGCCAACCCAGCGGTCCCAATAATTCACCCCTCCACTTT
>TRBV11-1|TRBJ2-5|few|NA
CASSLAISRGNPRRTQYF
TGTGCCAGCAGCTTAGCGATTAGCAGGGGAAACCCCAGACGGACCCAGTACTTC
>TRBV19|TRBJ2-1|NA|NA
CASSIDLPAEQFF
TGTGCCAGTAGTATAGATCTGCCAGCGGAGCAGTTCTTC
>TRBV6-2/TRBV6-3|TRBJ1-5|NA|NA
CASTAPGRDNQPQHF
TGTGCCAGCACCGCCCCCGGACGGGACAATCAGCCCCAGCATTTT
>TRBV6-2/TRBV6-3|TRBJ1-1|few|NA
CASRMDRDWNTEAFF
TGTGCCAGCAGGATGGACCGGGACTGGAACACTGAAGCTTTCTTT
>TRBV13|TRBJ1-2|many|TRBD1
CASSLSPGQGFGYTF
TGTGCCAGCAGCTTATCCCCGGGACAGGGGTTTGGCTACACCTTC
>TRBV7-2|TRBJ2-5|few|TRBD2
CASSSGLAGETQYF
TGTGCCAGCAGCTCCGGACTAGCGGGAGAGACCCAGTACTTC
>TRBV12-3/TRBV12-4|TRBJ1-4|NA|NA
CASSPDGNEKLFF
TGTGCCAGCAGCCCGGACGGTAATGAAAAACTGTTTTTT
>TRBV7-2|TRBJ1-2|few|TRBD1
CASSFGGQINYGYTF
TGTGCCAGCAGCTTTGGGGGACAGATTAACTATGGCTACACCTTC
>TRBV20-1|TRBJ2-2|NA|TRBD1
CSARGGTGNTGELFF
TGCAGTGCTAGAGGGGGGACAGGGAACACCGGGGAGCTGTTTTTT